The 32 T cell receptor beta chains below all came from one sample that was sequenced in a study of cytomegalovirus exposure and HLA in healthy donors (dated 2017 in TCRdb). Preparation of the library involved the immunoSEQ multiplex PCR assay. A mixture of 60 forward primers for TCR Vbeta segments and 13 reverse primers for TCR Jbeta segments was used in the multiplex PCR. The table was pulled from immuneACCESS by TCRdb, which kept in-frame rearrangements only. Such tables lose some clones; where checked, under half of the loss comes from unresolved V genes, and the rest has no known cause. This sample's table carries approximately 150,000 clones. The top ten hold approximately 1% of the sample. Sequences were obtained from PBMCs. The receptors originated from a male donor in good health and CMV-seronegative.

The V gene is TRBV6-5, the J gene TRBJ1-4, with 7 positions matching TRBD1. Trimming removed 0 bases from V and 7 bases from J; junction bases left unmatched: 5. Germline CDR1 MNHEY, CDR2 SVGAGI. The CDR3 totals 15 residues. The CDR3 loop is CASSYSTGLGEKLFF. Written as DNA, the CDR3 is TGTGCCAGCAGTTACTCGACAGGGTTGGGTGAAAAACTGTTTTTT.

The rearrangement links TRBV23-1 to TRBJ1-2; no clear D. TRBV23-1 is classed as an ORF, of uncertain function. V was clipped by 8 bases and J by 4 bases, with 8 bases between them. This CDR3 contains 11 residues. DNA of the CDR3: TGCGCCAGCGACACTAGCTATGGCTACACCTTC. It is translated as CASDTSYGYTF.

The CDR3 spells CASSVGGQNSPLHF. CDR3 nucleotides: TGTGCCAGCAGCGTAGGGGGACAGAATTCACCCCTCCACTTT. The genes are TRBV9 and TRBJ1-6, with 7 bases fitting TRBD1. The CDR3 is made up of 14 amino acids. The germline V gene encodes CDR1 SGDLS and CDR2 YYNGEE. Unmatched junction bases numbered 1, after V lost 0 bases and J lost 7 bases.

This rearrangement joins TRBV5-4 to TRBJ2-2; 11 nucleotides line up with TRBD2. The length of the CDR3 is 16 residues. Trimming at V came to 2 bases and at J to 5 bases, leaving 5 bases not matched to a gene. Germline V CDR1 and CDR2: SGHNT, YYREEE (reference sequence). The CDR3 bases are TGTGCCAGCAGCTTTAGCGGGAGGGCTACGACCGGGGAGCTGTTTTTT. Translating it yields CASSFSGRATTGELFF. The whole variable domain, remainder taken from reference TRBV5-4 and TRBJ2-2, is ETGVTQSPTHLIKTRGQQVTLRCSSQSGHNTVSWYQQALGQGPQFIFQYYREEENGRGNFPPRFSGLQFPNYSSELNVNALELDDSALYLCASSFSGRATTGELFFGEGSRLTVL.

This chain connects TRBV9 to TRBJ2-1; 7 positions agree with TRBD2. Losses at the gene ends were 0 bases for V and 5 bases for J; bases not matched to a gene: 8. Germline lookup yields CDR1 SGDLS and CDR2 YYNGEE. This CDR3 comprises 16 residues. The CDR3 region has the DNA TGTGCCAGCAGCGTAGAGGCTAGCGGACACGACAATGAGCAGTTCTTC. Protein: CASSVEASGHDNEQFF.

This chain connects TRBV7-2 to TRBJ1-3; no firm D call. Trimming left V 4 bases short and J 7 bases short, with 23 bases between. Germline loops: CDR1 SGHTA, CDR2 FQGNSA. The CDR3 is 17 residues long. CDR3 coding DNA: TGTGCCAGCAGCTCCGATAGACGCGTGGCTGTGAGGAACACCATATATTTT. It specifies CASSSDRRVAVRNTIYF.

This chain links TRBV2 with TRBJ1-1; 7 bases match TRBD1. The CDR3 totals 15 residues. Germline CDR1 and CDR2: SNHLY and FYNNEI. V trimming: 7 bases; J trimming: 0 bases; junction bases outside the gene matches: 8. The CDR3 sequence is CASTQTGVMNTEAFF. CDR3 bases: TGTGCCAGCACCCAAACAGGGGTTATGAACACTGAAGCTTTCTTT. Combining the CDR3 with reference TRBV2 and TRBJ1-1 gives the whole variable domain EPEVTQTPSHQVTQMGQEVILRCVPISNHLYFYWYRQILGQKVEFLVSFYNNEISEKSEIFDDQFSVERPDGSNFTLKIRSTKLEDSAMYFCASTQTGVMNTEAFFGQGTRLTVV.

The rearrangement links TRBV28 to TRBJ1-1; possible D gene TRBD1, 5 bases. Trimming pared 6 bases from V and 6 bases from J, leaving 8 bases between. Germline lookup yields CDR1 MDHEN and CDR2 SYDVKM. The CDR3 spans 11 residues. This chain's CDR3 is CASRGRPEAFF. The CDR3 bases are TGTGCCAGCAGGGGGCGGCCTGAAGCTTTCTTT.

The chain is built from TRBV5-1 and TRBJ1-1; 7 bases fit TRBD1. Germline V gene sequence: CDR1 SGHRS, CDR2 YFSETQ. The length of the CDR3 is 15 residues. The V gene end was trimmed by 3 bases and the J gene end by 3 bases; junction bases not matched to a gene: 8. CDR3 region: CASSSPGQWDTEAFF. The CDR3 region has the DNA TGCGCCAGCAGCTCACCGGGACAGTGGGACACTGAAGCTTTCTTT.

The CDR3: CASSSGRRGTEAFF. In DNA form, the CDR3 reads TGCGCCAGCAGCTCAGGTCGACGGGGAACTGAAGCTTTCTTT. The V and J genes are TRBV5-1 and TRBJ1-1; D unresolved. V dropped 3 bases and J dropped 5 bases, with 14 bases sitting between them. The germline gives CDR1 SGHRS, CDR2 YFSETQ. The length of the CDR3 is 14 residues.

The rearrangement joins TRBV27 to TRBJ1-2; D not certain. The CDR3 length is 12 residues. Germline CDR1 and CDR2: MNHEY and SMNVEV (reference sequence). The ends were cut back, 6 bases at V and 6 bases at J, with 11 bases in the middle. The CDR3 DNA is TGTGCCAGCAGCGAATCAGGCGATGGCTACACCTTC. Protein sequence: CASSESGDGYTF.

The chain has TRBV29-1 and TRBJ1-5; 7 bases line up with TRBD1. V shed 4 bases, J shed 2 bases, and the junction held 2 bases outside the gene matches. The CDR3 covers 13 residues. CDR1 and CDR2 (germline): SQVTM, ANQGSEA. This CDR3 is CSVGGTGNQPQHF. In DNA form, the CDR3 reads TGCAGCGTTGGCGGGACAGGCAATCAGCCCCAGCATTTT.

The chain links TRBV7-2 to TRBJ2-5; D call uncertain. Germline-derived CDR1 and CDR2 are SGHTA and FQGNSA. This CDR3 is built from 12 residues. Trimming stripped 5 bases from V and 5 bases from J, with 9 bases between. The CDR3 DNA follows: TGTGCCAGCAGCGTAGTCCGGGAGACCCAGTACTTC. As protein: CASSVVRETQYF.

CDR3 protein: CASSWTGANQPQHF. The CDR3 DNA reads as TGTGCCAGCAGCTGGACAGGGGCCAATCAGCCCCAGCATTTT. The chain combines TRBV11-2 with TRBJ1-5; TRBD1 aligns across 9 bases. This CDR3 is 14 amino acids long. In germline, CDR1 is SGHAT, CDR2 FQNNGV. The J segment lost 3 bases and the V segment lost 4 bases, leaving 1 base of the junction unmatched. The full variable domain, its missing parts supplied by reference TRBV11-2 and TRBJ1-5, is EAGVAQSPRYKIIEKRQSVAFWCNPISGHATLYWYQQILGQGPKLLIQFQNNGVVDDSQLPKDRFSAERLKGVDSTLKIQPAKLEDSAVYLCASSWTGANQPQHFGDGTRLSIL.

The J gene is TRBJ1-1, the V gene TRBV6-1; D possibly corresponds to TRBD1 (5 bases). The germline V gene encodes CDR1 MNHNS and CDR2 SASEGT. The V end was cut by 5 bases, the J end by 4 bases, with 14 bases between. The CDR3 consists of 14 residues. Here the CDR3 DNA reads TGTGCCAGCAGTCCGACATTCGGGGGCACTGAAGCTTTCTTT. This gives the protein CASSPTFGGTEAFF.

J is TRBJ1-3 and V is TRBV5-1, with D uncertain. The ends were cut back, 0 bases at V and 3 bases at J, with 10 bases in the middle. The CDR3 loop spans 15 amino acids. Germline V lookup: CDR1 SGHRS, CDR2 YFSETQ. Here the CDR3 DNA reads TGCGCCAGCAGCTTGGGCCGGGGTAATGGAAACACCATATATTTT. Its protein product is CASSLGRGNGNTIYF.

This chain links TRBV16 with TRBJ1-5, with D unclear. The germline gives CDR1 KGHSY, CDR2 FQNENV. V was clipped by 3 bases and J by 6 bases, with 12 bases between them. CDR3 length: 14 residues. The CDR3 region has the DNA TGTGCCAGCAGCCAGAAGACAACAACTCAGCCCCAGCATTTT. This sequence encodes CASSQKTTTQPQHF.

The gene calls are TRBV6-5 and TRBJ1-1; a weak D match, TRBD1 (5 bases). CDR3 length equals 13 residues. With 6 bases removed from V and 8 bases from J, the gap between germline ends came to 16 bases. From germline, CDR1 is MNHEY and CDR2 SVGAGI. CDR3 bases: TGTGCCAGCAGCTCCCCGCGACAGTCGGAAGCTTTCTTT. Amino acid sequence: CASSSPRQSEAFF.

V gene TRBV14 combines with J gene TRBJ2-5; a possible D gene is TRBD2 (6 bases). Trimming took off 4 bases at V and 2 bases at J, with 17 bases between the two ends. Germline V gene data show CDR1 as SGHDN and CDR2 as FVKESK. The CDR3 is 16 amino acids. The CDR3 DNA reads TGTGCCAGCAGCCCCAACTTCCGGGACTCACAAGAGACCCAGTACTTC. Translated: CASSPNFRDSQETQYF.

The chain has TRBV7-9 and TRBJ1-6; 7 bases fit TRBD1. Germline V gene lookup returns CDR1 SEHNR and CDR2 FQNEAQ (reference sequence). V shed 4 bases, J shed 9 bases, and the junction held 12 bases outside the gene matches. The length of the CDR3 is 16 residues. The CDR3 protein is CASSSTSTGRTSPLHF. In DNA, the CDR3 is TGTGCCAGCAGCTCAACATCGACAGGGAGAACTTCACCCCTCCACTTT.

This chain uses TRBV16 with TRBJ2-7; a possible D gene is TRBD1 (5 bases). The V end was cut by 6 bases, the J end by 10 bases, with 13 bases between. The CDR3 is 11 residues long. Germline loops: CDR1 KGHSY, CDR2 FQNENV. CDR3 amino acids: CASRQKQGQYF. The DNA of the CDR3 is TGTGCCAGCAGACAAAAGCAGGGACAGTACTTC.

The rearrangement links TRBV7-6 to TRBJ2-7; D might be TRBD1 (6 bases). CDR1 SGHVS and CDR2 FNYEAQ come from the germline V gene. With 4 bases removed from V and 7 bases from J, the gap between germline ends came to 14 bases. This CDR3 has 13 amino acids. The CDR3 region has the DNA TGTGCCAGCAGCTACACCCACAGGGAAGAGCAGTACTTC. This translates into CASSYTHREEQYF.

The rearrangement links TRBV14 to TRBJ1-1, with 7 bases fitting TRBD1. CDR3 length equals 12 residues. Germline trimming cut 4 bases from V and 5 bases from J; bases unmatched to any gene: 1. Germline CDR1 is SGHDN and CDR2 is FVKESK. CDR3 coding DNA: TGTGCCAGCAGCCCGACAGGGACTGAAGCTTTCTTT. Translating it yields CASSPTGTEAFF.

The chain carries TRBV29-1 and TRBJ1-1; weak D call: TRBD1 (5 bases). CDR3 length equals 13 residues. Looked up from germline, CDR1 is SQVTM and CDR2 is ANQGSEA. Deletions cut 3 bases from V and 0 bases from J, with 8 bases between. The CDR3 DNA reads as TGCAGCGTTGAGGGGCGGATGAACACTGAAGCTTTCTTT. As protein: CSVEGRMNTEAFF. Filled out from reference TRBV29-1 and TRBJ1-1, the complete variable domain reads SAVISQKPSRDICQRGTSLTIQCQVDSQVTMMFWYRQQPGQSLTLIATANQGSEATYESGFVIDKFPISRPNLTFSTLTVSNMSPEDSSIYLCSVEGRMNTEAFFGQGTRLTVV.

The rearrangement uses TRBV5-6 and TRBJ2-1; 11 bases fit TRBD2. Germline assignment: CDR1 SGHDT and CDR2 YYEEEE. The CDR3 spans 14 residues. V gave up 7 bases and J gave up 3 bases; unmatched junction bases: 3. CDR3 residues: CASRGLADYNEQFF. The DNA of the CDR3 is TGTGCCAGCCGGGGACTAGCGGACTACAATGAGCAGTTCTTC. Filled out from reference TRBV5-6 and TRBJ2-1, the complete variable domain reads DAGVTQSPTHLIKTRGQQVTLRCSPKSGHDTVSWYQQALGQGPQFIFQYYEEEERQRGNFPDRFSGHQFPNYSSELNVNALLLGDSALYLCASRGLADYNEQFFGPGTRLTVL.

The chain recombines TRBV7-9 with TRBJ1-2; 8 bases line up with TRBD1. Germline CDR1 is SEHNR and CDR2 is FQNEAQ (reference sequence). CDR3 size: 13 residues. V lost 3 bases, J lost 6 bases, and 3 bases stayed unmatched. CDR3 in amino acids: CASSLQGADGYTF. As DNA, the CDR3 is TGTGCCAGCAGCTTGCAGGGGGCAGATGGCTACACCTTC.

The chain joins TRBV12-5 to TRBJ2-1; 7 bases are a match to TRBD1. The CDR3 is 17 residues long. The V gene end was trimmed by 2 bases and the J gene end by 2 bases; junction bases not matched to a gene: 9. Germline values: CDR1 LGHNT, CDR2 FRNRAP. The CDR3 DNA follows: TGTGCTAGTGGTTTGCCTATGACAGGGTGGACCTACAATGAGCAGTTCTTC. Its translation is CASGLPMTGWTYNEQFF. The full variable domain, rest sourced from reference TRBV12-5 and TRBJ2-1, is DARVTQTPRHKVTEMGQEVTMRCQPILGHNTVFWYRQTMMQGLELLAYFRNRAPLDDSGMPKDRFSAEMPDATLATLKIQPSEPRDSAVYFCASGLPMTGWTYNEQFFGPGTRLTVL.

The chain is built from TRBV6-6 and TRBJ2-5; D call uncertain. Trimming stripped 5 bases from V and 7 bases from J, with 14 bases between. Germline V gene data show CDR1 as MNHNY and CDR2 as SVGAGI (reference sequence). The CDR3 is 13 amino acids. The CDR3 loop reads CASSNRLVRTQYF. The CDR3 DNA is TGTGCCAGCAGTAACCGACTGGTTCGGACCCAGTACTTC.

The chain has TRBV5-1 and TRBJ1-1, with TRBD1 as a possible D gene (5 bases). Germline CDR1 and CDR2: SGHRS and YFSETQ. The CDR3 length is 12 residues. V was clipped by 0 bases and J by 7 bases, with 7 bases between them. The CDR3 loop reads CASSLAGGEAFF. The CDR3 nucleotides are TGCGCCAGCAGCTTGGCCGGGGGTGAAGCTTTCTTT.

The chain has TRBV18 and TRBJ2-1; 8 bases align to TRBD2. Trimming took 3 bases from V and 0 from J; bases not matched to a gene: 1. This CDR3 is 15 amino acids long. CDR1 KGHSH and CDR2 LQKENI come from the germline V gene. The CDR3 region is CASSPSGNSYNEQFF. In DNA form, the CDR3 reads TGTGCCAGCTCACCTAGCGGGAACTCCTACAATGAGCAGTTCTTC. Looking up the rest from reference TRBV18 and TRBJ2-1 gives the full variable domain: NAGVMQNPRHLVRRRGQEARLRCSPMKGHSHVYWYRQLPEEGLKFMVYLQKENIIDESGMPKERFSAEFPKEGPSILRIQQVVRGDSAAYFCASSPSGNSYNEQFFGPGTRLTVL.

The CDR3, as DNA: TGTGCCAGCAGTTACTCATTGACAGGTTGGACACCCCTCCACTTT. Protein product: CASSYSLTGWTPLHF. The chain couples TRBV6-5 to TRBJ1-6; TRBD1 might be the D (6 bases). Germline V gives CDR1 MNHEY, CDR2 SVGAGI. The CDR3 runs 15 residues. V lost 0 bases and J 11 bases, leaving 14 bases between the germline ends.

The CDR3 loop is CATSRGDSYEQYF. The DNA of the CDR3 is TGTGCCACCAGCAGAGGGGACAGCTACGAGCAGTACTTC. The chain links TRBV15 to TRBJ2-7; the match to TRBD1 covers 7 bases. V shed 1 base and J 3 bases; nucleotides not matched to a gene: 0. The germline gives CDR1 LNHNV, CDR2 YYDKDF (reference sequence). The CDR3 covers 13 residues.